This T cell receptor (beta chain) is from a study of identifying expanded T cells in peripheral blood. The CDR3 loop spans 16 amino acids. TCRdb's copy holds only in-frame clones and misses some; the assay was immunoSEQ multiplex PCR. The sample carries over 75,000 clones, approximately 90% recorded once. The sequence came from a person aged 18 to 70 in good health. The sequenced material came from blood. This chain links TRBV12-2 with TRBJ2-1; the table calls TRBD2, which could not be checked here. TRBV12-2 is tagged as a pseudogene. This CDR3 reads CASRLSSSGRDNEQFF. In DNA, the CDR3 is TGTGCAAGTCGCTTGTCTTCTAGCGGGAGGGACAATGAGCAGTTCTTC.